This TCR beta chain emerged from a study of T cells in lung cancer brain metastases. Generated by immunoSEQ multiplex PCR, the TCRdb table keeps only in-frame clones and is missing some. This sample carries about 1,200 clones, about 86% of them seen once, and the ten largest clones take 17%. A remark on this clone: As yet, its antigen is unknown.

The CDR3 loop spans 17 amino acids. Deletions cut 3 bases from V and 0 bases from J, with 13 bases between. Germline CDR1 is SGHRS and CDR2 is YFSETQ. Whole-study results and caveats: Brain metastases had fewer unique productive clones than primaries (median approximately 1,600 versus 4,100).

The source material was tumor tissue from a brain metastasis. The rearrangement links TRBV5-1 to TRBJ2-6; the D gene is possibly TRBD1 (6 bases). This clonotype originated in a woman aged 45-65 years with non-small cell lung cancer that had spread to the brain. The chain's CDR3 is CASSWAGQSSGANVLTF. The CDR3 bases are TGCGCCAGCAGCTGGGCCGGACAGAGCTCTGGGGCCAACGTCCTGACTTTC.